Below are 8 T cell receptor beta chains sequenced from a single sample in a study of response to subunit inactivated influenza vaccine. MiXCR was run by TCRdb on the RT-PCR reads, yielding one entry per CDR3 protein. Of about 780,000 distinct CDR3 sequences listed, 15% to 20% are singletons. The specimen was PBMCs from blood, collected around 5 days after vaccination. Every receptor here comes from a man aged 45-60 years who received an inactivated influenza vaccine.

This sequence joins TRBV28 and TRBJ2-5; 8 bases fit TRBD2. Germline CDR1 and CDR2: MDHEN and SYDVKM. Trimming cost V 5 bases and J 4 bases; bases outside gene matches: 12. CDR3 length equals 16 residues. Here the CDR3 DNA reads TGTGCCAGCAGTCAGCCGGGACTAGAGTTCGGAGAGACCCAGTACTTC. It is translated as CASSQPGLEFGETQYF.

The chain is built from TRBV12-3 or TRBV12-4 and TRBJ1-2; D possibly corresponds to TRBD1 (5 bases). V was pared by 1 base and J by 5 bases, with 8 bases between. The CDR3 runs to 13 residues. CDR3 DNA: TGTGCCAGCAGTTTAGTGGGGGGTTATGGCTACACCTTC. Its translation: CASSLVGGYGYTF.

This clonotype was detected only a few times. The V and J genes are TRBV6-2 or TRBV6-3 and TRBJ2-1; a weak D match, TRBD1 (6 bases). With 5 bases removed from V and 7 bases from J, the gap between germline ends came to 12 bases. CDR1 MNHEY and CDR2 SVGEGT come from the germline V gene. The CDR3 is 13 amino acids. CDR3 in DNA: TGTGCCAGCAGTCAGAACAGGGTGAATGAGCAGTTCTTC. Its translation: CASSQNRVNEQFF.

This clonotype has only a few counts. This chain joins TRBV7-2 and TRBJ2-7; D is possibly TRBD2 (6 bases). The germline gives CDR1 SGHTA, CDR2 FQGNSA. Trimming removed 4 bases at V and 2 bases at J, with 12 bases between. CDR3 size: 14 residues. The CDR3 loop reads CASSSNSGPYEQYF. DNA for the CDR3: TGTGCCAGCAGCTCAAACAGCGGGCCCTACGAGCAGTACTTC.

The chain recombines TRBV20-1 with TRBJ1-4; 7 bases line up with TRBD1. The J segment lost 7 bases and the V segment lost 3 bases, leaving 8 bases of the junction unmatched. CDR1 and CDR2 from the germline V gene are DFQATT and SNEGSKA (reference sequence). CDR3 size: 14 residues. The CDR3 spells CSAREPGQPEKLFF. DNA for the CDR3: TGCAGTGCTAGGGAACCGGGACAGCCTGAAAAACTGTTTTTT.

In this sample, this clonotype turned up a few times. The V and J genes are TRBV12-3 or TRBV12-4 and TRBJ2-1, with 11 bases fitting TRBD2. CDR3 length: 16 amino acids. The trim removed 0 bases at V and 8 bases at J, leaving 6 bases unmatched. The DNA of the CDR3 is TGTGCCAGCAGTTTAGCGCATAGCGGGGGGGCCGATGAGCAGTTCTTC. Protein: CASSLAHSGGADEQFF.

The rearrangement uses TRBV15 and TRBJ1-3; D is unclear. Germline assignment: CDR1 LNHNV and CDR2 YYDKDF (reference sequence). The CDR3 has 19 amino acids. Trimming removed 1 base at V and 1 base at J, with 20 bases between. The CDR3 loop reads CATSRAGIPPRLSGNTIYF. As DNA, the CDR3 is TGTGCCACCAGCAGAGCAGGAATACCTCCGAGATTGTCTGGAAACACCATATATTTT.

This sequence joins TRBV5-1 and TRBJ2-2; 9 nucleotides match TRBD1. Germline V gene sequence: CDR1 SGHRS, CDR2 YFSETQ. Losses at the gene ends were 0 bases for V and 0 bases for J; bases not matched to a gene: 6. The CDR3 runs 18 residues. This CDR3 reads CASSLVGQGVSNTGELFF. In DNA, the CDR3 is TGCGCCAGCAGCTTGGTGGGACAGGGAGTTTCGAACACCGGGGAGCTGTTTTTT.